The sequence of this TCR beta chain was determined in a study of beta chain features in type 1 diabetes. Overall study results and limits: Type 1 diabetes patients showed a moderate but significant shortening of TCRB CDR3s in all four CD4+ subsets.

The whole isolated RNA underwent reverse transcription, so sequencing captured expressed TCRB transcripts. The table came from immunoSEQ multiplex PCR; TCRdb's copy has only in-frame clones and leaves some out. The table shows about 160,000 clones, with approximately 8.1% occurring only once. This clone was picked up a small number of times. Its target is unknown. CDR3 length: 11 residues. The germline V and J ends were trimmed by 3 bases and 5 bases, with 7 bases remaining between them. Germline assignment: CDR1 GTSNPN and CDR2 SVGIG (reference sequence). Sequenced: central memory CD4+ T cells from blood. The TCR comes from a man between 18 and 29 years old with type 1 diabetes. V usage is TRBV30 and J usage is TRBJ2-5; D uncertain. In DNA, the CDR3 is TGTGCCTGGAGCGGTTGGGAGACCCAGTACTTC. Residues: CAWSGWETQYF.